The rows below give T cell receptor delta chains drawn from one sample of a study of Vδ1+ human thymocytes. With CATT, TCRdb re-called clones from the multiplex PCR reads. Of roughly 55,000 delta-chain clones in the sample, about 16% were seen once. Sample: Vdelta1+ gamma-delta thymocytes from the thymus. The source of these receptors is a boy in the first two years of life who had congenital heart surgery. The CDR3 runs from the conserved cysteine through the conserved F or W. D genes are given only for firm matches. Clone sizes are given selectively: once, few, many, or a class where the clone is expanded.

>TRDJ1|NA|TRDV1|NA
TGTGCTCTTGGGGAACTTCCCTCCTACGTTTCGCTGGGGATATACACCGATAAACTCATCTTT
CALGELPSYVSLGIYTDKLIF
>TRDJ1|NA|TRDV1|TRDD3
TGTGCTCTTGGGAACTATAGTGACTGGGGGTGCTCCGATAAACTCATCTTT
CALGNYSDWGCSDKLIF
>TRDJ1|NA|TRDV1|TRDD3
TGTGCTCTTGGGGAAAAGGGCCTTCTCTTGTACTGGGGGATACGAGGTCCCGATAAACTCATCTTT
CALGEKGLLLYWGIRGPDKLIF
>TRDJ2|NA|TRDV1|NA
TGTGCTCTTGGGGAACTTGAGGCCTTCCTACCGCTATGGGGGATATCCGTGACAGCACAACTCTTCTTT
CALGELEAFLPLWGISVTAQLFF
>TRDJ1|NA|TRDV1|TRDD3
TGTGCTCTTGGGGAACTAGATTGTACCCTACGTAAAAGGATAAATGGGGGATACCTGTACACCGATAAACTCATCTTT
CALGELDCTLRKRINGGYLYTDKLIF
>TRDJ1|NA|TRDV1|TRDD3
TGTGCTCTTGGGGAAGAACCGTACTGGGGGATACGAGGCTTGGGATACACCGATAAACTCATCTTT
CALGEEPYWGIRGLGYTDKLIF
>TRDJ1|few|TRDV1|TRDD3
TGTGCTCTTGGGGAACTCCATAGCCTTCCAATATACTGGGGGATACGTGGGTACACCGATAAACTCATCTTT
CALGELHSLPIYWGIRGYTDKLIF
>TRDJ1|few|TRDV1|NA
TGTGCTCTTGGGGAGACGCTCTGGGGATCTACTCCCCACACCGATAAACTCATCTTT
CALGETLWGSTPHTDKLIF
>TRDJ1|NA|TRDV1|NA
TGTGCTCTTGGGGTTCTCCTTCCTGCGAACTGGGGGCACGATGAATATGTGTACACCGATAAACTCATCTTT
CALGVLLPANWGHDEYVYTDKLIF
>TRDJ1|NA|TRDV1|TRDD3
TGTGCTCTTTTCCCTTGTTACTGGGGGATAGATAAACTCATCTTT
CALFPCYWGIDKLIF
>TRDJ1|few|TRDV1|NA
TGTGCTCTTGGGAAAGGAGCCTTCTTCGATAAACTCATCTTT
CALGKGAFFDKLIF
>TRDJ1|NA|TRDV1|NA
TGTGCTCTCCCAAAGATCGCCTCGTCACCCTACACCGATAAACTCATCTTT
CALPKIASSPYTDKLIF
>TRDJ1|NA|TRDV1|TRDD3
TGTGCTCTTGGGGAATCTGTTAGGTACGCTACTGGGGGAGAGTACACCGATAAACTCATCTTT
CALGESVRYATGGEYTDKLIF
>TRDJ1|NA|TRDV1|NA
TGTGCTCTTGGGAAAGGGGGTGGGGGGACCGATAAACTCATCTTT
CALGKGGGGTDKLIF
>TRDJ1|NA|TRDV1|TRDD3
TGTGCTCTTGGGGACCACCGCAGACCCCGTCGTCCTTTACTGGGGGATACTTCCACCGATAAACTCATCTTT
CALGDHRRPRRPLLGDTSTDKLIF
>TRDJ1|NA|TRDV1|TRDD3
TGTGCTCTTGGGCAACCTTCCACTTACTGGGGGATACCGAAGTACACCGATAAACTCATCTTT
CALGQPSTYWGIPKYTDKLIF
>TRDJ1|NA|TRDV1|NA
TGTGCTCTTGGGGCAATAGAGGCTGGGGTCAGAAGACTCATCTTT
CALGAIEAGVRRLIF
>TRDJ1|few|TRDV1|NA
TGTGCTCTTGGGTTTATTCCTGGGCACACCGATAAACTCATCTTT
CALGFIPGHTDKLIF
>TRDJ1|NA|TRDV1|TRDD2
TGTGCTCTTGGGGGACCTTCCTACAGAGGAGCTGGAGATACGCTGACCGATAAACTCATCTTT
CALGGPSYRGAGDTLTDKLIF
>TRDJ1|NA|TRDV1|NA
TGTGCTCTTGGGGACCTTCCTACAGCACCCGTACTGGGGGGTTTCACCGATAAACTCATCTTT
CALGDLPTAPVLGGFTDKLIF
>TRDJ1|NA|TRDV1|NA
TGTGCTCTTGGGGAATTTTTTCCTTATTGGTACACCGATAAACTCATCTTT
CALGEFFPYWYTDKLIF
>TRDJ2|few|TRDV1|TRDD2
TGTGCTCTTGGGGAGTCCCCCGACCTTCCTACAAGCTTGGGCCCCAGACCTCAAACGTCAGCACAACTCTTCTTT
CALGESPDLPTSLGPRPQTSAQLFF
>TRDJ1|NA|TRDV1|TRDD3
TGTGCTCTTGGGGAACTAAGGAGGGATACATCCTACACCGATAAACTCATCTTT
CALGELRRDTSYTDKLIF
>TRDJ1|few|TRDV1|NA
TGTGCTCTTGGGGAAGGGCGGATACCCACCGATAAACTCATCTTT
CALGEGRIPTDKLIF
>TRDJ1|NA|TRDV1|NA
TGTGCTCTTAGGGAACAACGGCTGGGGTCCCTGACCGATAAACTCATCTTT
CALREQRLGSLTDKLIF
>TRDJ1|few|TRDV1|TRDD3
TGTGCTCTTGGGGAAGATTTGGGGGACTTCCCGACCGATAAACTCATCTTT
CALGEDLGDFPTDKLIF
>TRDJ1|NA|TRDV1|TRDD3
TGTGCTCTTGGGGAACTAGCGAGGGATACGGGGATACTGGACACCGATAAACTCATCTTT
CALGELARDTGILDTDKLIF
>TRDJ1|few|TRDV1|TRDD3
TGTGCTCTTGGGGTCTCACAGCCACGGGGGATACCTTACACCGATAAACTCATCTTT
CALGVSQPRGIPYTDKLIF
>TRDJ1|few|TRDV1|NA
TGTGCTCTTGGGGAACTCCCTGACGGGAGCCTTCCTACGAAGGGGATACTATCCCTCATCTTT
CALGELPDGSLPTKGILSLIF
>TRDJ1|NA|TRDV1|TRDD3
TGTGCTCTTGGGGAGAAGGCCTTCCCGGCTGGGGGATCCTCGACCGATAAACTCATCTTT
CALGEKAFPAGGSSTDKLIF
>TRDJ1|few|TRDV1|TRDD3
TGTGCTCTTGGGAACTTTGGACTGGGGATCCCCACCGATAAACTCATCTTT
CALGNFGLGIPTDKLIF
>TRDJ1|NA|TRDV1|TRDD3
TGTGCTCTTGGGGGCCCTTGGATACTGGGGGATAACGATAAACTCATCTTT
CALGGPWILGDNDKLIF
>TRDJ1|few|TRDV3|NA
TGTGCCCCGCCTCTGGGGCCACTCGGAGGACCCGATAAACTCATCTTT
CAPPLGPLGGPDKLIF
>TRDJ1|few|TRDV1|NA
TGTGCTCTTGGGGAACTAAATCCCCACTGGTACACCGATAAACTCATCTTT
CALGELNPHWYTDKLIF
>TRDJ1|few|TRDV2|TRDD3
TGTGCCTGTGACGAGCTGGGGGGCTACACCGATAAACTCATCTTT
CACDELGGYTDKLIF
>TRDJ1|few|TRDV1|NA
TGTGCTCTTGGGGATCCCCTTTTCCTATCGCTCCCGAGAATCACCTATAAACTCATCTTT
CALGDPLFLSLPRITYKLIF
>TRDJ1|NA|TRDV1|TRDD3
TGTGCTCTTGGGGAATCTGGTTTGTACTGGGGGATATCGTACACCGATAAACTCATCTTT
CALGESGLYWGISYTDKLIF
>TRDJ1|NA|TRDV1|TRDD3
TGTGCTCTTGGGGAACTAGGACTTACTGCTGGGGGATATGTCGAGGCGTGGATCGATAAACTCATCTTT
CALGELGLTAGGYVEAWIDKLIF
>TRDJ1|NA|TRDV1|TRDD3
TGTGCTCTTGGGAACGTCGGAGTGGGGGATACTAAACTCATCTTT
CALGNVGVGDTKLIF